This T cell receptor beta chain was sequenced in a study of blood T cell repertoires in COVID-19. This clone is a singleton in its sample. The protocol was immunoSEQ multiplex PCR, while the TCRdb copy is restricted to in-frame clones and leaves out a portion. The data show approximately 170,000 clones, 84% seen once. V lost 1 base and J lost 3, with 13 bases in between. CDR1 and CDR2 (germline): SGHTA, FQGNSA. The CDR3 is 16 residues long. Patients in Seattle were enrolled during active infection, then followed longitudinally. The sequence came from a woman at least 80 years old with COVID-19, enrolled during active disease. The sample comprised peripheral blood. This chain uses TRBV7-2 with TRBJ1-3; D possibly corresponds to TRBD1 (6 bases). Here the CDR3 DNA reads TGTGCCAGCAGCTTAGACCGGACAGCTAGTGGAAACACCATATATTTT. Residues: CASSLDRTASGNTIYF.